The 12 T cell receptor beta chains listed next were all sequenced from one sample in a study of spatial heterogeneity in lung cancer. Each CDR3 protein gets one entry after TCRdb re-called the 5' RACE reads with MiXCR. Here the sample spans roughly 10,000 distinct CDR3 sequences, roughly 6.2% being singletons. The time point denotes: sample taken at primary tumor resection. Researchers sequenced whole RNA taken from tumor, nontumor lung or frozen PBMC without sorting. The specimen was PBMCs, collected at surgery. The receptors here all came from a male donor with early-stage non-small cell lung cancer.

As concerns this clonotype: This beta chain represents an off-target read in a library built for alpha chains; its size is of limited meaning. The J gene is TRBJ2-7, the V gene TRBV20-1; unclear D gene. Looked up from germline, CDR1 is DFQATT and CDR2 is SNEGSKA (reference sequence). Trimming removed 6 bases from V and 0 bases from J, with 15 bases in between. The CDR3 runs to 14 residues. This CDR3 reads CSAERVRSSYEQYF. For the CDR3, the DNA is TGCAGTGCGGAAAGGGTCAGGAGCTCCTACGAGCAGTACTTC.

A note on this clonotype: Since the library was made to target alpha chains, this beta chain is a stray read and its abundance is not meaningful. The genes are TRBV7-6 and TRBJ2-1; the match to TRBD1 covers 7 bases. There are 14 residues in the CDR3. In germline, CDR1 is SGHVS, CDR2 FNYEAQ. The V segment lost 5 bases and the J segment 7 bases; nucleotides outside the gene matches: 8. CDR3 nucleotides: TGTGCCAGCAGCCGACAGGGTATTAAGAATGAGCAGTTCTTC. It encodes CASSRQGIKNEQFF.

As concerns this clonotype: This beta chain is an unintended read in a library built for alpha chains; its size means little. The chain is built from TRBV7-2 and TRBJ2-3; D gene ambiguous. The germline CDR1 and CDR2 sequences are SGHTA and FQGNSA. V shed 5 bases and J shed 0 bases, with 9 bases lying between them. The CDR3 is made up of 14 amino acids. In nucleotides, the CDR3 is TGTGCCAGCAGCATGGACCTAAGCACAGATACGCAGTATTTT. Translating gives CASSMDLSTDTQYF.

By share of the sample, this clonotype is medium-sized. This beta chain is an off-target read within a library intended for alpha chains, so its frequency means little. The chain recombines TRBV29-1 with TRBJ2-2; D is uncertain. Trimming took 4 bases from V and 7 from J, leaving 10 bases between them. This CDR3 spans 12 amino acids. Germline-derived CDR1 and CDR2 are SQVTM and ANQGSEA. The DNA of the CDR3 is TGCAGCGTTGCTGGTTCCGGCGGGGAGCTGTTTTTT. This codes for CSVAGSGGELFF.

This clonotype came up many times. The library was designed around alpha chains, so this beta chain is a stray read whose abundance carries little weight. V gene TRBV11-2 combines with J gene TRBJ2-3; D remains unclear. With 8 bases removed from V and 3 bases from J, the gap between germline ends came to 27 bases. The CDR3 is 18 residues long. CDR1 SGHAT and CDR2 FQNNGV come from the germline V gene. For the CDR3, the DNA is TGTGCCAGCCCTAGAAATCGGCTCCACAAACAGCTTACAGATACGCAGTATTTT. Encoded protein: CASPRNRLHKQLTDTQYF. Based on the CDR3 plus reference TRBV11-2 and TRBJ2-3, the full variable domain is EAGVAQSPRYKIIEKRQSVAFWCNPISGHATLYWYQQILGQGPKLLIQFQNNGVVDDSQLPKDRFSAERLKGVDSTLKIQPAKLEDSAVYLCASPRNRLHKQLTDTQYFGPGTRLTVL.

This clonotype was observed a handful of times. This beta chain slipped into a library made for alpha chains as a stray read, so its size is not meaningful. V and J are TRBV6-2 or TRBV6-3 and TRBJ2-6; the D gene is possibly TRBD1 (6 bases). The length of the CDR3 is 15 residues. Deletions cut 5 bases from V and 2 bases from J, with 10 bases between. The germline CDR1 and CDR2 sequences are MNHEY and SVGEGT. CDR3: CASSPRQAGANVLTF. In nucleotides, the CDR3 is TGTGCCAGCAGTCCGCGACAGGCTGGGGCCAACGTCCTGACTTTC.

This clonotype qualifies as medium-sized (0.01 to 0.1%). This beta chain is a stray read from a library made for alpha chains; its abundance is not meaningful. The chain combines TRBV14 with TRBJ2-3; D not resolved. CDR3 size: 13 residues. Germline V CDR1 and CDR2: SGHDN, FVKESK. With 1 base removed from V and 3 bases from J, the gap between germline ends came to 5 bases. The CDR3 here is CASSQVHTDTQYF. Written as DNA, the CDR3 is TGTGCCAGCAGCCAAGTTCATACAGATACGCAGTATTTT.

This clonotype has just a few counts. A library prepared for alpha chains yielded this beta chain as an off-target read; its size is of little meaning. CDR3: CASSIGRGIDYEQYF. CDR3 nucleotides: TGTGCCAGCAGCATCGGACGGGGAATCGACTACGAGCAGTACTTC. The V and J genes are TRBV7-9 and TRBJ2-7, with TRBD2 as a possible D gene (5 bases). The germline V gene has CDR1 SEHNR and CDR2 FQNEAQ (reference sequence). Trimming stripped 5 bases from V and 3 bases from J, with 17 bases between. The CDR3 consists of 15 residues.

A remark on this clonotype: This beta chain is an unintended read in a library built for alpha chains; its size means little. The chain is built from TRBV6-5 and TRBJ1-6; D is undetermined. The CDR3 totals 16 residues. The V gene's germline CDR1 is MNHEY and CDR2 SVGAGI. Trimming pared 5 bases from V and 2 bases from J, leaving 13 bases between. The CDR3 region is CASSPRTTAYNSPLHF. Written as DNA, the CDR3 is TGTGCCAGCAGTCCGAGGACTACCGCCTATAATTCACCCCTCCACTTT.

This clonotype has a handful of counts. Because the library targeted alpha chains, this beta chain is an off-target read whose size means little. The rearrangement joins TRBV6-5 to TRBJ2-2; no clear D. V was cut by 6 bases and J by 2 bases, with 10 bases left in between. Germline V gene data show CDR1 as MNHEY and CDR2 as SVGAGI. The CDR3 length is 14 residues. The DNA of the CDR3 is TGTGCCAGCAGGCCCGACTTCAACACCGGGGAGCTGTTTTTT. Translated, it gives CASRPDFNTGELFF.

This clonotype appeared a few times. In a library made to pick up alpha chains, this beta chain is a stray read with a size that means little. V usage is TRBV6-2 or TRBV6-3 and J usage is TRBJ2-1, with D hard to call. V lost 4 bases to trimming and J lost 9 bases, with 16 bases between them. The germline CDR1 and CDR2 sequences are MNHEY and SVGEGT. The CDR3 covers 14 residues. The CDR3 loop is CASSSDDGPGEQFF. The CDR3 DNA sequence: TGTGCCAGCAGTTCCGATGATGGGCCGGGTGAGCAGTTCTTC.

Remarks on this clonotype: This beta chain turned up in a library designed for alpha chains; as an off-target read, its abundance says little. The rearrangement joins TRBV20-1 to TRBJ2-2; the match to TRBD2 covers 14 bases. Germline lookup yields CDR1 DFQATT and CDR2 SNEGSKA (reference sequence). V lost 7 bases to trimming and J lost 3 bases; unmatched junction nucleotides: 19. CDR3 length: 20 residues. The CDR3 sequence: CSGILPPGLAGDGDTGELFF. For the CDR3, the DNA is TGCAGTGGTATACTACCGCCGGGACTAGCGGGAGATGGCGACACCGGGGAGCTGTTTTTT.